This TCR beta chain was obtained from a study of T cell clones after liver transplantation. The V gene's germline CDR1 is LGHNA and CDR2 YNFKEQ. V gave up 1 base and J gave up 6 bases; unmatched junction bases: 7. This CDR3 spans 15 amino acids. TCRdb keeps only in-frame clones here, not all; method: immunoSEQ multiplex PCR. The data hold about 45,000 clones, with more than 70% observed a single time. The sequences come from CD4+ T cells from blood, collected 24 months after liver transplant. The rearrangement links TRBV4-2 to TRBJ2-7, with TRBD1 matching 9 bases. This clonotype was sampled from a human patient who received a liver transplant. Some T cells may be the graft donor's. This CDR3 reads CASSQVGTGRTEQYF. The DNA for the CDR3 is TGTGCCAGCAGCCAAGTGGGGACAGGGCGTACCGAGCAGTACTTC.